These 14 T cell receptor beta chains were all obtained from the same sample, sequenced in a study of blood T cell repertoires in COVID-19. Clones were read by immunoSEQ multiplex PCR, and TCRdb kept only the in-frame ones, dropping some. The top ten clones hold 20% to 25% of a sample with over 75,000 clones, 65% to 90% of them seen once. Sequenced sample: peripheral blood. Receptors originate from a woman between 50 and 59 years old with acute or convalescent COVID-19.

The chain uses TRBV21-1 and TRBJ2-2; the table's D call, TRBD2, was not checked against the DNA. TRBV21-1 corresponds to a pseudogene. The CDR3 runs 15 residues. The CDR3 DNA sequence: TGTGCCAGCAGCAGGTCTCGGGGAGGCACCGGGGAGCTGTTTTTT. Translating it yields CASSRSRGGTGELFF.

The J gene is TRBJ1-5, the V gene TRBV6-1; D perhaps matches TRBD1 (5 bases). Trimming took 3 bases from V and 7 from J, leaving 13 bases between them. Germline V gene data show CDR1 as MNHNS and CDR2 as SASEGT. The CDR3 has 14 residues. CDR3 in amino acids: CASSEFRDRQPQHF. Here the CDR3 DNA reads TGTGCCAGCAGTGAGTTCAGGGATCGGCAGCCCCAGCATTTT.

This clone has just a few counts. This chain connects TRBV7-2 to TRBJ2-7; maybe TRBD2 (6 bases). Between the trimmed V and J ends, which lost 5 bases and 4 bases, there was a span of 18 bases. Per germline, CDR1 SGHTA and CDR2 FQGNSA. This CDR3 region has 15 residues. The CDR3 sequence: CASSLLWGREYEQYF. The CDR3 nucleotides are TGTGCCAGCAGCCTGCTCTGGGGACGGGAGTACGAGCAGTACTTC.

This chain connects TRBV2 to TRBJ1-3; 7 bases match TRBD1. Unmatched junction bases numbered 4, after V lost 6 bases and J lost 2 bases. CDR3 size: 14 residues. Germline lookup yields CDR1 SNHLY and CDR2 FYNNEI. CDR3 sequence: CASRRQGPGNTIYF. The CDR3 region has the DNA TGTGCCAGCAGGAGACAGGGACCTGGAAACACCATATATTTT.

The chain uses TRBV18 and TRBJ1-5; tentatively, D is TRBD1 (6 bases). Germline CDR1 is KGHSH and CDR2 is LQKENI. The CDR3 contains 14 residues. The V gene lost 1 base and the J gene lost 4 bases, with 8 bases spanning the gap. CDR3 bases: TGTGCCAGCTCACCACAACAGGGTAATCAGCCCCAGCATTTT. Its translation is CASSPQQGNQPQHF.

The chain links TRBV15 to TRBJ2-7; maybe TRBD1 (6 bases). Germline CDR1 reads LNHNV; CDR2 reads YYDKDF (reference sequence). V lost 0 bases to trimming and J lost 1 base, with 22 bases between them. The CDR3 sequence is 19 residues long. The DNA for the CDR3 is TGTGCCACCAGCAGAGATAGGGGTTTGGGCCGACAGGCTTCCTACGAGCAGTACTTC. It specifies CATSRDRGLGRQASYEQYF.

The rearrangement links TRBV5-1 to TRBJ2-5, with TRBD2 as a possible D gene (6 bases). CDR1 SGHRS and CDR2 YFSETQ come from the germline V gene. V lost 0 bases and J 1 base, leaving 13 bases between the germline ends. This CDR3 is 16 amino acids long. Here the CDR3 DNA reads TGCGCCAGCAGCTTGGCAATCGGGGGTTTCCAAGAGACCCAGTACTTC. Protein product: CASSLAIGGFQETQYF.

The chain has TRBV30 and TRBJ1-2; 9 nucleotides match TRBD1. The CDR3 consists of 13 residues. With V trimmed by 3 bases and J by 6 bases, 5 bases remained unmatched. The V gene's germline CDR1 is GTSNPN and CDR2 SVGIG (reference sequence). The CDR3 loop reads CAWRPDRGNGYTF. Written as DNA, the CDR3 is TGTGCCTGGAGGCCGGACAGGGGCAATGGCTACACCTTC.

The V and J genes are TRBV30 and TRBJ1-6, with unresolved D. Trimming cost V 3 bases and J 11 bases, with 8 bases left between them. The CDR3 is made up of 11 amino acids. Germline assignment: CDR1 GTSNPN and CDR2 SVGIG (reference sequence). The CDR3 nucleotides read TGTGCCTGGAGAACAGACGCACCCCTCCACTTT. Its protein is CAWRTDAPLHF.

This chain links TRBV19 with TRBJ2-1; no firm D call. The V end was cut by 1 base, the J end by 0 bases, with 7 bases between. The CDR3 is 15 residues long. CDR1 and CDR2 (germline): LNHDA, SQIVND (reference sequence). As DNA, the CDR3 is TGTGCCAGTAGTATAGGGTCTAGCTCCTACAATGAGCAGTTCTTC. It specifies CASSIGSSSYNEQFF.

This CDR3 reads CASSLSAGYEQFF. Here the CDR3 DNA reads TGTGCCAGCAGTTTATCGGCGGGGTATGAGCAGTTCTTC. The genes are TRBV27 and TRBJ2-1; D is possibly TRBD2 (6 bases). This CDR3 has 13 residues. V was clipped by 0 bases and J by 8 bases, with 8 bases between them. Germline CDR1 and CDR2: MNHEY and SMNVEV (reference sequence).

J is TRBJ1-6 and V is TRBV7-2; D is possibly TRBD1 (6 bases). Germline V gene lookup returns CDR1 SGHTA and CDR2 FQGNSA. V lost 3 bases and J lost 8, with 11 bases in between. This CDR3 spans 14 amino acids. CDR3 in DNA: TGTGCCAGCAGCTTGGACAGTTCCTATTCACCCCTCCACTTT. Translation: CASSLDSSYSPLHF.

In this sample, this clone turned up once. The chain uses TRBV19 and TRBJ2-2; 7 bases are shared with TRBD2. There are 16 residues in the CDR3. Per germline, CDR1 LNHDA and CDR2 SQIVND (reference sequence). The V and J ends lost 5 bases and 6 bases, in that order; junction bases with no gene match: 12. As DNA, the CDR3 is TGTGCCAGTAGTCCTGGACTAGTTCAAGGGCCCGGGGAGCTGTTTTTT. It translates to CASSPGLVQGPGELFF.

This chain connects TRBV27 to TRBJ2-3; 7 bases fit TRBD2. Unmatched junction bases numbered 7, after V lost 4 bases and J lost 0 bases. Germline CDR1 MNHEY, CDR2 SMNVEV (reference sequence). This CDR3 contains 16 residues. The CDR3: CASSSLLASSTDTQYF. For the CDR3, the DNA is TGTGCCAGCAGTTCCCTACTAGCGTCTAGCACAGATACGCAGTATTTT.